These 27 T cell receptor beta chains were all obtained from the same sample, sequenced in a study of CD8+CD57+ T cells in acquired aplastic anemia. Patients selected for sequencing had displayed CD8+CD57+ cell expansion by flow cytometry. Investigators profiled TCR beta VDJ and CDR3 from genomic DNA template. TCRdb re-called the reads through MiXCR, storing one row per CDR3 protein. The sample has 270,000 or so distinct CDR3 sequences; about 80% are singletons. Sequenced material: sorted CD4+, CD8+, or CD8+CD57+ T cells (not recorded which) from PBMCs. Every receptor here comes from a human donor with aplastic anemia.

This clonotype was picked up a small number of times. CDR3 sequence: CATLAGDEQYV. CDR3 bases: TGTGCCACCTTGGCAGGGGACGAGCAGTACGTC. The rearrangement joins TRBV24-1 to TRBJ2-7; D possibly corresponds to TRBD1 (6 bases). The CDR3 runs 11 residues. The V and J ends lost 9 bases and 5 bases respectively, with 10 bases between them. Germline V CDR1 and CDR2: KGHDR, SFDVKD.

This clonotype turned up a few times. V usage is TRBV25-1 and J usage is TRBJ2-1; D possibly uses TRBD1 or TRBD2 (6 bases each). The CDR3 loop spans 15 amino acids. V was trimmed by 4 bases and J by 3 bases, leaving 13 bases between them. Germline CDR1 reads MGHDK; CDR2 reads SYGVNS. The CDR3 region has the DNA TGTGCCAGCAGTGGATCCGGGGGCGGCTACAATGAGCAGTTCTTC. It is translated as CASSGSGGGYNEQFF.

J is TRBJ2-7 and V is TRBV2; tentatively, D is TRBD1 (6 bases). The germline CDR1 and CDR2 sequences are SNHLY and FYNNEI. CDR3 length: 15 residues. Trimming shortened V by 4 bases and J by 6 bases, and 19 bases separated the two germline ends. Here the CDR3 reads CASSAGDIVGIEQYV. Written as DNA, the CDR3 is TGTGCCAGCAGTGCCGGGGACATTGTAGGAATCGAGCAGTACGTC.

V and J are TRBV9 and TRBJ2-1; D not certain. The germline gives CDR1 SGDLS, CDR2 YYNGEE. This CDR3 is 12 amino acids long. Trimming removed 1 base from V and 8 bases from J, with 7 bases in between. CDR3 sequence reads: CASSVSSHEQFF. Written as DNA, the CDR3 is TGTGCCAGCAGCGTATCCAGCCATGAGCAGTTCTTC. The full variable domain, rest sourced from reference TRBV9 and TRBJ2-1, is DSGVTQTPKHLITATGQRVTLRCSPRSGDLSVYWYQQSLDQGLQFLIQYYNGEERAKGNILERFSAQQFPDLHSELNLSSLELGDSALYFCASSVSSHEQFFGPGTRLTVL.

A note on this clonotype: A junction end diverges from the germline sequence, so it may reflect a read error. The CDR3 loop is CASSLLEVGEQQYF. CDR3 nucleotide sequence: TGTGCCAGCAGCTTACTAGAGGTCGGGGAGCAGCAGTATTTC. The rearrangement uses TRBV7-9 and TRBJ2-7; perhaps TRBD2 as D (5 bases). This CDR3 is built from 14 residues. Per the germline V gene, CDR1 is SEHNR and CDR2 is FQNEAQ (reference sequence).

J is TRBJ2-7 and V is TRBV7-3, with D perhaps TRBD2 (5 bases). V was shortened by 6 bases and J by 7 bases, with 19 bases between the two germline ends. Germline assignment: CDR1 SGHTA and CDR2 FQGTGA. This CDR3 spans 14 amino acids. The DNA for the CDR3 is TGTGCCAGCAGGTACGCGGGCAGTACGTGGGAGCAGTACGTC. Translation: CASRYAGSTWEQYV.

Worth noting for this clonotype: At one end the junction does not follow the germline gene, possibly because of a read error. V gene TRBV7-9 combines with J gene TRBJ2-5; D possibly uses TRBD1 or TRBD2 (5 bases each). Germline CDR1 SEHNR, CDR2 FQNEAQ (reference sequence). CDR3 length: 16 residues. The CDR3 here is CASSLAGRSATQTQYF. Written as DNA, the CDR3 is TGTGCCAGCAGCTTAGCGGGACGGAGCGCTACGCAGACTCAGTACTTC.

The V call is TRBV7-2, the J call TRBJ2-5; the D gene is possibly TRBD2 (6 bases). In germline, CDR1 is SGHTA, CDR2 FQGNSA. The CDR3 runs 15 residues. V lost 5 bases, J lost 7 bases, and 20 bases lay in between. The DNA for the CDR3 is TGTGCCAGCAGCCCGGGAGAGGGGACCCATGCGACCCAGTACTTC. Encoded protein: CASSPGEGTHATQYF. The full variable domain, in which reference TRBV7-2 and TRBJ2-5 provide the parts outside the CDR3, is GAGVSQSPSNKVTEKGKDVELRCDPISGHTALYWYRQSLGQGLEFLIYFQGNSAPDKSGLPSDRFSAERTGGSVSTLTIQRTQQEDSAVYLCASSPGEGTHATQYFGPGTRLLVL.

Notes on this clonotype: In this CDR3 the conserved last residue, phenylalanine or tryptophan, is missing, so a read error is likely. No DNA is shown, since the ends of the CDR3 on it are uncertain; the CDR3 is the one TCRdb lists. This chain connects TRBV2 to TRBJ2-1; the table names TRBD1, a call not compared with the DNA. The CDR3 totals 16 residues, both ends included. Germline V lookup: CDR1 SNHLY, CDR2 FYNNEI. Here the CDR3 reads CASSQGGVNGQDEEFC.

Notes on this clonotype: The CDR3 does not close with the conserved phenylalanine or tryptophan, likely indicating a read error. The DNA is omitted, as the CDR3 cannot be located on it reliably, and the CDR3 follows TCRdb's listing. The chain is built from TRBV7-8 and TRBJ2-5; the table's D gene call, TRBD2, was not cross checked with the DNA. Looked up from germline, CDR1 is SGHVS and CDR2 is FQNEAQ. The CDR3 length is 12 residues, termini included. The CDR3 sequence: CASSGARGPDTQ.

The DNA for the CDR3 is TGTGCCAGCAGCTTACAAGAAGTAGAGGGGGCGGTTGATGGCTACACCTTC. Its protein product is CASSLQEVEGAVDGYTF. The chain carries TRBV7-9 and TRBJ1-2; TRBD1 matches at 7 bases. Germline V CDR1 and CDR2: SEHNR, FQNEAQ (reference sequence). With 2 bases clipped from V and 6 bases from J, the junction kept 15 bases outside the gene matches. The CDR3 extends over 17 amino acids.

The chain couples TRBV7-3 to TRBJ2-3; D remains ambiguous. The CDR3 sequence is 14 residues long. CDR1 is SGHTA, CDR2 FQGTGA, per germline. With 2 bases removed from V and 8 bases from J, the gap between germline ends came to 14 bases. Here the CDR3 DNA reads TGTGCCAGCAGCTTAGTACTGCCTGCAGGTACGCAGTATTTT. Protein product: CASSLVLPAGTQYF. The whole variable domain, remainder taken from reference TRBV7-3 and TRBJ2-3, is GAGVSQTPSNKVTEKGKYVELRCDPISGHTALYWYRQSLGQGPEFLIYFQGTGAADDSGLPNDRFFAVRPEGSVSTLKIQRTERGDSAVYLCASSLVLPAGTQYFGPGTRLTVL.

The rearrangement uses TRBV15 and TRBJ2-1, with TRBD2 identical over 8 bases. The germline V gene has CDR1 LNHNV and CDR2 YYDKDF (reference sequence). J lost 15 bases, V lost 1 base, and 14 bases had no gene match. The CDR3 spans 15 residues. For the CDR3, the DNA is TGTGCCACCAGCAGAGGCCCAACCGGGGGGGCTGAAGCGTTCTTC. Translated, it gives CATSRGPTGGAEAFF.

This clonotype was detected once. The chain joins TRBV5-4 to TRBJ2-1; 8 positions agree with TRBD2. Germline V gene sequence: CDR1 SGHNT, CDR2 YYREEE (reference sequence). CDR3 length equals 15 residues. V was clipped by 2 bases and J by 4 bases; unmatched bases: 5. CDR3 residues: CASSFTSGGYNEQFF. CDR3 coding DNA: TGTGCCAGCAGCTTTACTAGCGGCGGATACAATGAGCAGTTCTTC.

The chain is built from TRBV2 and TRBJ2-2; 7 bases align to TRBD2. The ends lost 7 bases at V and 7 bases at J; junction bases unmatched: 6. CDR3 length: 13 residues. CDR1 is SNHLY, CDR2 FYNNEI, per germline. The CDR3 loop reads CASTTSRDGELFF. Written as DNA, the CDR3 is TGTGCCAGCACGACTAGCCGGGACGGGGAGCTGTTTTTT.

The chain combines TRBV7-3 with TRBJ2-3; unclear D gene. The CDR3 loop spans 14 amino acids. From germline, CDR1 is SGHTA and CDR2 FQGTGA. V dropped 8 bases and J dropped 12 bases, with 24 bases sitting between them. The CDR3: CASSREAGPVEQYF. The CDR3 DNA is TGTGCCAGCTCAAGAGAGGCCGGTCCCGTTGAACAGTATTTT.

The J gene is TRBJ1-2, the V gene TRBV5-5, with a weak D call TRBD1 (5 bases). CDR3 length: 15 amino acids. Germline assignment: CDR1 SGHKS and CDR2 YYEKEE (reference sequence). V was shortened by 9 bases and J by 3 bases, with 21 bases between the two germline ends. The CDR3 nucleotides are TGTGCCAACAGGTTAGCAGCGGGCGCCGACTATGGCTACACCTTC. Its protein is CANRLAAGADYGYTF.

This clonotype was counted only a few times. The conserved phenylalanine or tryptophan is not found at the CDR3 terminus, so this likely reflects a read error. No DNA is shown, since the ends of the CDR3 on it are uncertain; the CDR3 is the one TCRdb lists. The chain has TRBV9 and TRBJ2-5; the DNA was not used to check the table's D call, TRBD1. Germline-derived CDR1 and CDR2 are SGDLS and YYNGEE. The CDR3 sequence runs 14 residues, both termini included. The chain's CDR3 is CASGGAGNIQYFGA.

The chain links TRBV7-8 to TRBJ2-1; tentatively, D is TRBD2 (7 bases). The CDR3 loop spans 15 amino acids. V was clipped by 6 bases and J by 11 bases, with 23 bases between them. Looked up from germline, CDR1 is SGHVS and CDR2 is FQNEAQ. Here the CDR3 reads CASSIEGGEQPQQFF. CDR3 sequence (DNA): TGTGCCAGCAGTATAGAGGGGGGGGAACAGCCCCAGCAGTTCTTC.

Points on this clonotype: The conserved final phenylalanine or tryptophan is absent from the CDR3, which likely points to a read error. The limits of the CDR3 on the DNA are not certain, so only TCRdb's listed CDR3 is given. This chain uses TRBV7-6 with TRBJ2-3; TRBD1 is the table's D call, not checked against the DNA. Germline V gene data show CDR1 as SGHVS and CDR2 as FNYEAQ. Inclusive of both ends, the CDR3 amounts to 13 amino acids. CDR3 loop: CASSLARVDSEYY.

With regard to this clonotype: At one end the junction does not follow the germline gene, possibly because of a read error. The chain carries TRBV15 and TRBJ2-3; TRBD1 aligns across 7 bases. Germline V gives CDR1 LNHNV, CDR2 YYDKDF (reference sequence). The CDR3 consists of 14 residues. The CDR3 region is CASSRGCGPDTQYF. The CDR3, as DNA: TGTGCCAGCAGCAGGGGGTGCGGCCCAGATACCCAGTACTTT. Together with reference TRBV15 and TRBJ2-3, the CDR3 gives the full variable domain: DAMVIQNPRYQVTQFGKPVTLSCSQTLNHNVMYWYQQKSSQAPKLLFHYYDKDFNNEADTPDNFQSRRPNTSFCFLDIRSPGLGDTAMYLCASSRGCGPDTQYFGPGTRLTVL.

In regard to this clonotype: The junction differs from germline at one of its ends, possibly a read error. The rearrangement joins TRBV7-9 to TRBJ2-3, with 7 positions matching TRBD2. Germline V lookup: CDR1 SEHNR, CDR2 FQNEAQ (reference sequence). The CDR3 contains 14 residues. The CDR3 coding sequence is TGTGCCAGCAGCTTTCCGGGAGGTCCCGATACGGAGGATTTT. Translation: CASSFPGGPDTEDF.

The CDR3 DNA sequence: TGTGCCATCACCGGGGACTCTAACTTAGCTAACTATGGCTACACCTTC. Its protein product is CAITGDSNLANYGYTF. J is TRBJ1-2 and V is TRBV10-3; TRBD1 is a possible D gene (5 bases). The V end was cut by 7 bases, the J end by 0 bases, with 18 bases between. This CDR3 has 16 amino acids. Germline lookup yields CDR1 ENHRY and CDR2 SYGVKD.

As to this clonotype: No DNA is shown, since the ends of the CDR3 on it are uncertain; the CDR3 is the one TCRdb lists. The chain uses TRBV7-9 and TRBJ2-7; the D call TRBD2 from the table was never checked on the DNA. The CDR3 adds up to 14 amino acids, both ends counted. Germline V gene lookup returns CDR1 SEHNR and CDR2 FQNEAQ (reference sequence). CDR3 region: CASSDTDTQYFGPF.

This clonotype is a singleton in its sample. The gene calls are TRBV19 and TRBJ2-7; TRBD1 might be the D (6 bases). Germline CDR1 reads LNHDA; CDR2 reads SQIVND (reference sequence). CDR3 size: 16 residues. The CDR3 spells CASSIPRQAYQAQHFV. CDR3 DNA sequence: TGTGCCAGTAGTATACCGAGACAGGCCTACCAGGCCCAGCACTTCGTC.

The count of this clonotype is one. A junction end diverges from the germline sequence, so it may reflect a read error. The rearrangement uses TRBV5-1 and TRBJ2-7; possible D gene TRBD1, 5 bases. Germline loops: CDR1 SGHRS, CDR2 YFSETQ. The CDR3 is made up of 14 amino acids. The CDR3 loop is CASSLTGALSEQYF. The CDR3 nucleotides are TGTGCCAGCAGCCTTACAGGCGCATTGAGCGAGCAGTACTTC.

The CDR3 protein is CASRVEGGPHPQYF. As DNA, the CDR3 is TGTGCCAGCAGGGTAGAGGGAGGTCCCCACCCGCAGTATTTT. The V and J genes are TRBV7-3 and TRBJ2-3, with D maybe TRBD2 (6 bases). Germline lookup yields CDR1 SGHTA and CDR2 FQGTGA. The CDR3 is 14 amino acids. V shed 6 bases and J shed 10 bases, with 20 bases lying between them.